Below are 19 T cell receptor beta chains sequenced from a single sample in a study of T cells after posttransplantation cyclophosphamide. Cyclophosphamide on days +3 and +4 followed busulfan-fludarabine conditioning and a marrow graft. The data were produced by immunoSEQ multiplex PCR, yet TCRdb's version contains in-frame clones alone and is incomplete. Of some 18,000 clones in the sample, 75% to 90% are singletons; the top ten hold roughly 6.6%. The material sequenced was PBMCs, taken after allogeneic stem cell transplant with posttransplant cyclophosphamide. These receptors all come from a female patient aged 40-49 years who received an allogeneic stem cell transplant from a related donor, was CMV-positive, and had no GVHD. Some T cells may be transferred from the graft donor.

V and J are TRBV25-1 and TRBJ1-2; 9 nucleotides align to TRBD1. This CDR3 has 17 residues. Trimming took 4 bases from V and 3 from J; bases not matched to a gene: 12. Germline V gene sequence: CDR1 MGHDK, CDR2 SYGVNS. CDR3 coding DNA: TGTGCCAGCAGTGGATATTACCGGGACAGGGATCACTATGGCTACACCTTC. As protein: CASSGYYRDRDHYGYTF.

The chain carries TRBV28 and TRBJ1-3; tentatively, D is TRBD1 (5 bases). V was trimmed by 3 bases and J by 4 bases, leaving 13 bases between them. Germline CDR1 reads MDHEN; CDR2 reads SYDVKM. The CDR3 totals 15 residues. The CDR3 nucleotides are TGTGCCAGCAGTTTGGGGGAGGTGGGAGGAAACACCATATATTTT. It yields the protein CASSLGEVGGNTIYF.

The chain carries TRBV6-1 and TRBJ2-4, with a weak D call TRBD2 (5 bases). This CDR3 contains 15 residues. Between the trimmed V and J ends, which lost 6 bases and 0 bases, there was a span of 12 bases. Germline lookup yields CDR1 MNHNS and CDR2 SASEGT. The DNA for the CDR3 is TGTGCCAGCAGATCGGGGATCCTAGCCAAAAACATTCAGTACTTC. Encoded protein: CASRSGILAKNIQYF.

This chain links TRBV30 with TRBJ2-7; 16 nucleotides agree with TRBD2. This CDR3 has 15 amino acids. Germline CDR1 reads GTSNPN; CDR2 reads SVGIG (reference sequence). J lost 6 bases, V lost 1 base, and 3 bases had no gene match. The CDR3 nucleotides are TGTGCCTGGAGTGCGGGACTAGCGGGAGGGTTCGAGCAGTACTTC. The encoded protein is CAWSAGLAGGFEQYF.

The count of this clone is one. The V gene is TRBV7-8, the J gene TRBJ2-5; perhaps TRBD1 as D (5 bases). The CDR3 has 11 residues. V was cut by 11 bases and J by 0 bases, with 7 bases left in between. Per germline, CDR1 SGHVS and CDR2 FQNEAQ. The CDR3 sequence is CASGYQETQYF. DNA for the CDR3: TGTGCCTCAGGGTACCAAGAGACCCAGTACTTC.

This clone has a handful of counts. The rearrangement joins TRBV10-3 to TRBJ2-7; 9 nucleotides match TRBD1. The ends lost 7 bases at V and 6 bases at J; junction bases unmatched: 7. CDR3 length: 13 amino acids. The germline V gene encodes CDR1 ENHRY and CDR2 SYGVKD. Written as DNA, the CDR3 is TGTGCCATCACCCCGGGACAGGGTACCGAGCAGTACTTC. This encodes CAITPGQGTEQYF.

V is TRBV5-1 and J is TRBJ1-5; D perhaps matches TRBD1 (5 bases). Germline CDR1 is SGHRS and CDR2 is YFSETQ. The CDR3 is 15 amino acids. Trimming left V 2 bases short and J 3 bases short, with 12 bases between. The CDR3 nucleotides read TGCGCCAGCAGCTTAGACAGTTCCAACAATCAGCCCCAGCATTTT. Amino acid sequence: CASSLDSSNNQPQHF.

V is TRBV5-6 and J is TRBJ2-1, with a weak D call TRBD2 (5 bases). This CDR3 spans 17 amino acids. The ends were cut back, 3 bases at V and 0 bases at J, with 16 bases in the middle. The germline gives CDR1 SGHDT, CDR2 YYEEEE. CDR3 in DNA: TGTGCCAGCAGCTCCCCCCCCACGGGATCCTCCTACAATGAGCAGTTCTTC. Amino acids: CASSSPPTGSSYNEQFF.

CDR3 DNA: TGTGCCAGTAGTATAGGGGGGGGTCGTACCGGGGAGCTGTTTTTT. This codes for CASSIGGGRTGELFF. The rearrangement uses TRBV19 and TRBJ2-2, with TRBD2 identical over 7 bases. Unmatched junction bases numbered 4, after V lost 1 base and J lost 5 bases. CDR3 length equals 15 residues. CDR1 LNHDA and CDR2 SQIVND come from the germline V gene (reference sequence).

V usage is TRBV4-3 and J usage is TRBJ1-4; TRBD1 matches 9 bases. Germline V gene sequence: CDR1 LGHNA, CDR2 YSLEER. Losses at the gene ends were 0 bases for V and 6 bases for J; bases not matched to a gene: 5. The CDR3 has 16 amino acids. CDR3 loop: CASSQDLRTGDEKLFF. The CDR3 nucleotides read TGCGCCAGCAGCCAAGATTTGCGGACAGGGGATGAAAAACTGTTTTTT.

The chain couples TRBV10-3 to TRBJ2-5; 11 bases fit TRBD2. The trim removed 4 bases at V and 8 bases at J, leaving 6 bases unmatched. CDR1 and CDR2 from the germline V gene are ENHRY and SYGVKD. The CDR3 covers 14 residues. CDR3 coding DNA: TGTGCCATCAGTGCCGCGACTAGCGGGACCACCCAGTACTTC. Translated, it gives CAISAATSGTTQYF.

The chain employs TRBV5-1 and TRBJ2-2, with D unresolved. Germline V gene data show CDR1 as SGHRS and CDR2 as YFSETQ. The CDR3 runs to 15 residues. The ends were cut back, 0 bases at V and 2 bases at J, with 8 bases in the middle. The CDR3 DNA reads TGCGCCAGCAGCTTGGAGGCGGCTAACACCGGGGAGCTGTTTTTT. It specifies CASSLEAANTGELFF.

J is TRBJ2-3 and V is TRBV28; 10 positions match TRBD2. The CDR3 runs 16 residues. Germline CDR1 is MDHEN and CDR2 is SYDVKM. Losses at the gene ends were 2 bases for V and 4 bases for J; bases not matched to a gene: 6. In DNA form, the CDR3 reads TGTGCCAGCAGTTTAGAGCTAGCGGGAGTCGCAGATACGCAGTATTTT. It yields the protein CASSLELAGVADTQYF.

This clone has just one count. This chain links TRBV7-6 with TRBJ2-3; D might be TRBD2 (6 bases). V was trimmed by 1 base and J by 6 bases, leaving 17 bases between them. Looked up from germline, CDR1 is SGHVS and CDR2 is FNYEAQ. The CDR3 runs 16 residues. The DNA of the CDR3 is TGTGCCAGCAGCTTAGAGTTTTGGGGGAGGAGCGATACGCAGTATTTT. It yields the protein CASSLEFWGRSDTQYF.

The chain combines TRBV9 with TRBJ2-7; 7 bases agree with TRBD2. The germline CDR1 and CDR2 sequences are SGDLS and YYNGEE. The trim removed 4 bases at V and 2 bases at J, leaving 9 bases unmatched. The CDR3 is 15 residues long. CDR3 sequence reads: CASSPSGSGTYEQYF. The CDR3 DNA sequence: TGTGCCAGCAGCCCCAGCGGAAGCGGGACCTACGAGCAGTACTTC.

V is TRBV10-3 and J is TRBJ2-7; D is possibly TRBD2 (5 bases). Germline V lookup: CDR1 ENHRY, CDR2 SYGVKD. Trimming took 10 bases from V and 2 from J, leaving 15 bases between them. This CDR3 is built from 13 residues. DNA of the CDR3: TGTGCCAGCGATACCGGGAACCCCTACGAGCAGTACTTC. Protein sequence: CASDTGNPYEQYF.

The J gene is TRBJ2-3, the V gene TRBV5-1; 7 nucleotides match TRBD2. Trimming took 0 bases from V and 2 from J; bases not matched to a gene: 9. The CDR3 loop spans 17 amino acids. The V gene's germline CDR1 is SGHRS and CDR2 YFSETQ. DNA of the CDR3: TGCGCCAGCAGCTTGGCCTGGCGGGAGCTCGTCACAGATACGCAGTATTTT. Its translation: CASSLAWRELVTDTQYF.

The chain uses TRBV16 and TRBJ1-3; weak D call: TRBD1 (6 bases). CDR3 length equals 14 residues. Trimming shortened V by 6 bases and J by 4 bases, and 13 bases separated the two germline ends. Germline V gene sequence: CDR1 KGHSY, CDR2 FQNENV. As DNA, the CDR3 is TGTGCCAGCAGACCGACAGGATCCGGAAACACCATATATTTT. As protein: CASRPTGSGNTIYF.

CDR3 loop: CASSYRGQGAYEQYF. In DNA, the CDR3 is TGTGCCAGCAGTTACAGAGGACAGGGGGCCTACGAGCAGTACTTC. V is TRBV6-5 and J is TRBJ2-7; 10 bases are shared with TRBD1. The CDR3 contains 15 residues. In germline, CDR1 is MNHEY, CDR2 SVGAGI. V trimming: 2 bases; J trimming: 2 bases; junction bases outside the gene matches: 3.